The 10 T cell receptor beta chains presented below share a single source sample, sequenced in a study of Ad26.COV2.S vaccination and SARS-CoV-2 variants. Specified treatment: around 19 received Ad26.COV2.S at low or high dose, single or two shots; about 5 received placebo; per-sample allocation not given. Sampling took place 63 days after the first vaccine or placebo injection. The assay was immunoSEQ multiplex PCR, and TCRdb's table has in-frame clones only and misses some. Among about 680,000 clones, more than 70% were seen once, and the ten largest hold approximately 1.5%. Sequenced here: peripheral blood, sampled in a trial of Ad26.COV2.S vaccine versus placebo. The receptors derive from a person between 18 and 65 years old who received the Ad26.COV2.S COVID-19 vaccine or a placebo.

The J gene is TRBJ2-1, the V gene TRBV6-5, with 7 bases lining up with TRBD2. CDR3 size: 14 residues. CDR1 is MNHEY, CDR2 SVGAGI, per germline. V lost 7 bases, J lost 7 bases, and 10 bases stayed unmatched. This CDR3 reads CASNGLGGGNEQFF. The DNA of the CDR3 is TGTGCCAGCAACGGACTGGGGGGAGGGAATGAGCAGTTCTTC.

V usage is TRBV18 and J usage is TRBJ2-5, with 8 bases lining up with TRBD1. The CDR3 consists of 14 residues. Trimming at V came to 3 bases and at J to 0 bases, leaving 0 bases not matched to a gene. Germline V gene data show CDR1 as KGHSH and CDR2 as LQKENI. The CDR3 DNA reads TGTGCCAGCTCACCGGGACAGGACCAAGAGACCCAGTACTTC. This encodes CASSPGQDQETQYF.

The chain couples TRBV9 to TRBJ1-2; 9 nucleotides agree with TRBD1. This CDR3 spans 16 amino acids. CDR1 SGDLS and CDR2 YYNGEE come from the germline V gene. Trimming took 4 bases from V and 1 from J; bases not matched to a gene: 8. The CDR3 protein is CASSSARDRDNYGYTF. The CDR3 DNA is TGTGCCAGCAGCTCTGCCCGGGACAGGGATAACTATGGCTACACCTTC.

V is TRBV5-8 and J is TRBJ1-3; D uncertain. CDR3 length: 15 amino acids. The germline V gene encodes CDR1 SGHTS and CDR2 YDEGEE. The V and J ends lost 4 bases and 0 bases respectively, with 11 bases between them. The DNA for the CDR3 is TGTGCCAGCAGCCCGGCTTTATTCTCTGGAAACACCATATATTTT. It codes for CASSPALFSGNTIYF.

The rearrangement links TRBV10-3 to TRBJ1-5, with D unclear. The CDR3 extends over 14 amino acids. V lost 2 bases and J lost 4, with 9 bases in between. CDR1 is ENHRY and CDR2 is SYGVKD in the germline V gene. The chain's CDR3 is CAISEVQFNQPQHF. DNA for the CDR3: TGTGCCATCAGTGAGGTCCAGTTTAATCAGCCCCAGCATTTT.

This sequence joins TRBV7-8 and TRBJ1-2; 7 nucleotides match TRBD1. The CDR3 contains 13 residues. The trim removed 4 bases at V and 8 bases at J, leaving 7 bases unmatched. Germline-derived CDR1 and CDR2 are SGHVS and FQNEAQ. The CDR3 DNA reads TGTGCCAGCAGCTGGGACAGCAGGGGCGGCTACACCTTC. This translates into CASSWDSRGGYTF.

CDR3 protein: CASSLEPRGGYTF. CDR3 nucleotide sequence: TGCGCCAGCAGCTTGGAACCGCGGGGTGGCTACACCTTC. V usage is TRBV5-1 and J usage is TRBJ1-2; no clear D gene. Trimming removed 0 bases at V and 7 bases at J, with 10 bases between. Germline CDR1 reads SGHRS; CDR2 reads YFSETQ. The CDR3 loop spans 13 amino acids.

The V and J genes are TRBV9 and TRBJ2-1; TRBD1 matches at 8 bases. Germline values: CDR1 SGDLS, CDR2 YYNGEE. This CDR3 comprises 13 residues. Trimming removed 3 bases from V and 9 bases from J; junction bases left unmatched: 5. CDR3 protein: CASSAPGGTEQFF. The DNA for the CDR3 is TGTGCCAGCAGCGCCCCAGGGGGCACTGAGCAGTTCTTC. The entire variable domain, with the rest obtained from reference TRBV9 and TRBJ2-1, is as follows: DSGVTQTPKHLITATGQRVTLRCSPRSGDLSVYWYQQSLDQGLQFLIQYYNGEERAKGNILERFSAQQFPDLHSELNLSSLELGDSALYFCASSAPGGTEQFFGPGTRLTVL.

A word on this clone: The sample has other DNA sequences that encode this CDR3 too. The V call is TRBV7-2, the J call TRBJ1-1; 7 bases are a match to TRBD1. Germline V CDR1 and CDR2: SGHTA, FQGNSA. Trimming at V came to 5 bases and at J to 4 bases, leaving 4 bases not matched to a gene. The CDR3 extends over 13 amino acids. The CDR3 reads CASSPQGGTEAFF. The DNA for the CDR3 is TGTGCCAGCAGCCCCCAGGGGGGCACTGAAGCTTTCTTT.

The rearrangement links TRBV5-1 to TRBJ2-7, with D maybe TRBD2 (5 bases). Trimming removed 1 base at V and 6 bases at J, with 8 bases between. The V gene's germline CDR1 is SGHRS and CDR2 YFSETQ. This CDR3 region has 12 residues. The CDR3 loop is CASSLFRGEQYF. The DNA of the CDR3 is TGCGCCAGCAGCTTGTTCCGGGGCGAGCAGTACTTC.